A single T cell receptor beta chain is shown here with its context. Antigen: not known. These data originate in a study of cytomegalovirus exposure and HLA in healthy donors. The CDR3 length is 15 residues. V lost 5 bases, J lost 0 bases, and 13 bases lay in between. From germline, CDR1 is SNHLY and CDR2 FYNNEI. Primers for the PCR totalled 60 Vbeta and 13 Jbeta. Here immunoSEQ multiplex PCR was the method, and the copy in TCRdb shows in-frame clones only, minus some. The sample includes 90,000 to 120,000 clones, about 79% seen only once; the top ten take approximately 2.5%. Study-wide findings and caveats: Later analysis demonstrated an association between a missense DCLRE1C variant and TCR beta V- and J-gene trimming. Researchers counted some 150 TCR beta chains as cytomegalovirus-associated. Sequences of the TCR beta chain were said to predict the HLA-A and HLA-B alleles of most subjects accurately. CMV serostatus was the only immune exposure information that was available.

The sample consisted of PBMCs. This receptor was obtained from a man in his fifties in good health and CMV-seropositive. The J gene is TRBJ1-1, the V gene TRBV2; the D is unclear. The CDR3 here is CASSPRALMNTEAFF. The CDR3 DNA sequence: TGTGCCAGCAGTCCTCGCGCGCTCATGAACACTGAAGCTTTCTTT.